This T cell receptor (beta chain) was found in a study of metastatic and nonmetastatic thyroid tumors. Overall study context: Across blood and tumor or nodule tissue, repertoires from malignant and benign thyroid patients were compared with one another.

Study-level findings and limits: Significantly higher TCR beta diversity was reportedly seen in malignant thyroid tumors than benign nodules, in blood and tumor.

This clone was observed a few times. What it recognizes is unknown. A much larger clone differs from this one at a single base, so this may be a read error. Original processing notes: Building a distant-metastasis classifier for papillary thyroid cancer drew on CDR3 differences across clinicopathological groups. TCRdb re-called the PCR reads with MiXCR. TCRdb assigned the V and J calls; the authors' analysis was not used. The sample shows tens of thousands of clones, under 15% of them seen only once. None of the patients had undergone any treatment ahead of thyroid surgery. The TCR comes from a female donor with papillary thyroid cancer or a benign thyroid nodule (not recorded which). Some clones in this sample may be carry-over from other donors' samples. Sequences were obtained from tumor tissue.

The CDR3 DNA sequence: TGCGCCAGCAGCTCGTGGAGCGGCACAGATACGCAGTATTTT. It translates to CASSSWSGTDTQYF. V usage is TRBV5-1 and J usage is TRBJ2-3; no firm D call. Germline CDR1 is SGHRS and CDR2 is YFSETQ. Trimming stripped 3 bases from V and 1 base from J, with 9 bases between. The CDR3 runs 14 residues.